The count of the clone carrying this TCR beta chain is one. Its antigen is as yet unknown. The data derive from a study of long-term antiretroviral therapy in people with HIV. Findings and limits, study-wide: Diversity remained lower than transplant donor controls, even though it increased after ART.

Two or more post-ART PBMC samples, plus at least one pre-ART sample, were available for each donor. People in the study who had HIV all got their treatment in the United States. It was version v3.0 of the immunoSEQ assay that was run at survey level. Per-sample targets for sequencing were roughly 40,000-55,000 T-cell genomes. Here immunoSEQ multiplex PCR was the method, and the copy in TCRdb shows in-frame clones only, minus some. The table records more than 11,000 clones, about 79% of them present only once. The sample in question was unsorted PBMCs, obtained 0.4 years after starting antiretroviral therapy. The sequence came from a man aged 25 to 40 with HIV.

CDR3 sequence (DNA): TGCAGCGTACAAAGCTCTGGAAACACCATATATTTT. It yields the protein CSVQSSGNTIYF. V and J are TRBV29-1 and TRBJ1-3; D gene uncertain. CDR3 length: 12 amino acids. Germline CDR1 SQVTM, CDR2 ANQGSEA. V was clipped by 6 bases and J by 0 bases, with 6 bases between them.